One sample yielded the 4 T cell receptor beta chains listed below, sequenced in a study of graft-versus-host responses after intestinal transplantation (dated by TCRdb to about 2021). Library method: the immunoSEQ multiplex PCR assay. TCRdb mirrors the immuneACCESS table, restricted to in-frame sequences. Some clones are absent from its copies; in checked studies, under half trace to an unresolved V gene, and the reason for the others is unknown. The sample data list about 130,000 clones, and around 90% of these were observed just once. Approximately 0.2% of the sample is taken by the ten largest. What these receptors recognize is not known. Read against the paper, the sample's time point label means: cells obtained before transplantation from donor or recipient. Sample: unstimulated CD4+ T cells sorted from spleen or lymph node cells, taken before intestinal transplant. These receptors came from a human donor who received an intestinal transplant.

The table lists this clone with a few counts. The chain recombines TRBV7-3 with TRBJ2-3; 7 bases align to TRBD2. Germline loops: CDR1 SGHTA, CDR2 FQGTGA. V trimming: 2 bases; J trimming: 1 base; junction bases outside the gene matches: 0. This CDR3 region has 14 residues. Here the CDR3 reads CASSLAGGTDTQYF. CDR3 bases: TGTGCCAGCAGCTTAGCGGGGGGCACAGATACGCAGTATTTT.

V gene TRBV6-5 combines with J gene TRBJ1-2; D gene uncertain. The germline V and J ends were trimmed by 6 bases and 4 bases, with 9 bases remaining between them. This CDR3 is built from 12 residues. CDR1 MNHEY and CDR2 SVGAGI come from the germline V gene. CDR3 residues: CASRQDFYGYTF. The CDR3, as DNA: TGTGCCAGCAGACAAGACTTCTATGGCTACACCTTC.

The V and J genes are TRBV28 and TRBJ2-7, with no clear D. There are 13 residues in the CDR3. From germline, CDR1 is MDHEN and CDR2 SYDVKM. Trimming left V 2 bases short and J 6 bases short, with 11 bases between. The CDR3 region has the DNA TGTGCCAGCAGTTTAGGTGCAGTCGTCGAGCAGTACTTC. It specifies CASSLGAVVEQYF.

This clone was counted once. J is TRBJ2-7 and V is TRBV9; the match to TRBD2 covers 8 bases. Germline CDR1 and CDR2: SGDLS and YYNGEE. With V trimmed by 0 bases and J by 3 bases, 2 bases remained unmatched. The CDR3 is 14 residues long. In nucleotides, the CDR3 is TGTGCCAGCAGCGTAGGCCTAGCGGGCTACGAGCAGTACTTC. Its translation: CASSVGLAGYEQYF.